This T cell receptor (beta chain) was found in a study of blood T cell repertoires in COVID-19 (TCRdb year 2020). Broadly, across the study: Samples from collaborators originated in the United States, Italy and Spain and spanned both the acute and convalescent phases of COVID-19. The dataset comprised deeply sampled blood TCRbeta repertoires from subjects exposed to, actively infected with, or recovered from COVID-19. The material from the prospective study consisted of cDNA or gDNA derived from T cells, B-cell-depleted T cells, or PBMCs. The repertoires were released in a freely available public database meant as a resource for research on the immune response to SARS-CoV-2. The sample metadata nearly always contained a de-identified subject ID, COVID-19 status, age in years and sex. The samples were drawn from two sources: the first 160 participants of the ongoing ImmuneRACE study, and 1,200 or so subjects contributed by 6 global collaborators. Where HLA class I and class II types were available, the types were taken from metadata supplied by the sample provider, not from assay-based typing. The paper as a whole reports these results and caveats: How much clinical and demographic metadata was included differed by source and by participant, and the metadata was provided uncurated.

CDR1 and CDR2 are drawn from the germline V gene: SGHRS, YFSETQ. From the cysteine through the phenylalanine, the CDR3 covers 13 amino acids. The sequence is cut down to CDR3 DNA, 39 bases in frame from base 1. Trimming removed 4 bases from V and 5 bases from J, leaving 10 bases between the germline ends. The collaborating institutions used their own protocols to collect whole blood in K2EDTA tubes. For TCRbeta analysis, collaborator samples were shipped as frozen whole blood, as isolated PBMCs, or as DNA extracted from either sample type. Concerning this clone: There is no known antigen for this receptor. Per-base quality was not reported, and no clone a single base away is much larger than it.

The immunoSEQ Assay, a bias-controlled multiplex PCR, was used to amplify TCRbeta CDR3 regions from genomic DNA. The paper's data handling went like this. Nucleated cell counts per sample were estimated from amplification of reference gene primers within the assay. To quantify the absolute abundance of each unique TCRbeta CDR3 rearrangement, sequence reads were collapsed and filtered. For each sample, productive Simpson clonality was calculated as the square root of Simpson's diversity index over productive rearrangements. TCRdb stores this immuneACCESS table with in-frame sequences only. Part of the clones is absent; in the studies checked, under half of the shortfall reflects unresolved V genes, and no reason is known for the rest. V, J and clone size derive from that table, while D and trimming were established from the DNA sequence. The sample profile shows some 240,000 clones; more than 70% of them were found once. The ten largest make up around 13% of the sample.

The TCR was taken from a human donor in a cohort sampled during active COVID-19. The rearrangement combines TRBV5-1 with TRBJ1-5, and perhaps TRBD1 as D gene, on 5 matching bases. Specimen: peripheral blood. The sequenced DNA is TGCGCCAGCAGCCAGGGTGTTGATCAGCCCCAGCATTTT. Protein translation: CASSQGVDQPQHF.